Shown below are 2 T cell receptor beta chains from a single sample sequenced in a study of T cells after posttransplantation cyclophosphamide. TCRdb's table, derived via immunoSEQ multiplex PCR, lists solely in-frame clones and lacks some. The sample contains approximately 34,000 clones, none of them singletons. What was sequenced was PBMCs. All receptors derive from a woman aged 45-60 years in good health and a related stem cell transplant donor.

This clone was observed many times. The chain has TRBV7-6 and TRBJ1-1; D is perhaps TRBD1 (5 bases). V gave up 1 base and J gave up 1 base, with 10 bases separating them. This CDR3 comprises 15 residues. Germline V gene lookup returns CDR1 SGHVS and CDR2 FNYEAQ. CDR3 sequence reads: CASSLDPGRNTEAFF. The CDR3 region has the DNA TGTGCCAGCAGCTTAGATCCAGGGAGGAACACTGAAGCTTTCTTT.

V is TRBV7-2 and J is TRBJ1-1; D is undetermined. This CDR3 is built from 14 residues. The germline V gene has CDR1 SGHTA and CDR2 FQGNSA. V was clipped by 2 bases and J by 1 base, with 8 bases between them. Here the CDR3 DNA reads TGTGCCAGCAGCTTATGGACTCAGAACACTGAAGCTTTCTTT. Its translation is CASSLWTQNTEAFF.